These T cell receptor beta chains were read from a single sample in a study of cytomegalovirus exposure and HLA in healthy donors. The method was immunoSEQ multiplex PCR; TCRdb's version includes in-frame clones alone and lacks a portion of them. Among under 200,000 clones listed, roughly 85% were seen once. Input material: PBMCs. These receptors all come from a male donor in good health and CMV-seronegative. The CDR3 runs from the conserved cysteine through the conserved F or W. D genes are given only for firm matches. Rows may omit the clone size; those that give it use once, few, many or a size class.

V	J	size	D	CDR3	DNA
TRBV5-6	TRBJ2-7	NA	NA	CASSLALRVYEQYF	TGTGCCAGCAGCTTGGCTCTCAGGGTCTACGAGCAGTACTTC
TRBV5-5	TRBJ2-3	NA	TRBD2	CASSLDWAISAGGRDTQYF	TGTGCCAGCAGCTTGGATTGGGCCATTTCAGCGGGAGGACGGGATACGCAGTATTTT
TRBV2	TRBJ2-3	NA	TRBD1	CASRQGITDTQYF	TGTGCCAGCAGACAGGGGATCACAGATACGCAGTATTTT
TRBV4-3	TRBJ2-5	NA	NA	CASSQGRERVGQETQYF	TGCGCCAGCAGCCAAGGGAGAGAACGGGTCGGCCAAGAGACCCAGTACTTC
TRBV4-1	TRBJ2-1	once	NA	CASSQGGRGTEQFF	TGCGCCAGCAGCCAAGGTGGAAGGGGTACGGAGCAGTTCTTC
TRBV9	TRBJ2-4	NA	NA	CASSVGGYADIQYF	TGTGCCAGCAGCGTAGGAGGGTACGCGGACATTCAGTACTTC
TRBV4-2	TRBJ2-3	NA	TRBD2	CASSPLAGSGLGTDTQYF	TGTGCCAGCAGCCCTCTGGCGGGTAGCGGGCTGGGCACAGATACGCAGTATTTT
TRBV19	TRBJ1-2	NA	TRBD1	CASVRTGRSYGYTF	TGTGCCAGTGTACGGACAGGGCGGTCGTATGGCTACACCTTC
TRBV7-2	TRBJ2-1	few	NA	CASTKLQGINEQFF	TGTGCCAGCACCAAACTTCAGGGGATTAATGAGCAGTTCTTC
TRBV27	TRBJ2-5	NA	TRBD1	CASSLGDGQGTQYF	TGTGCCAGCAGTTTAGGGGACGGACAGGGGACCCAGTACTTC
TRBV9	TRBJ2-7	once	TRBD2	CASSVAATSNYEQYF	TGTGCCAGCAGCGTAGCGGCGACTAGCAACTACGAGCAGTACTTC
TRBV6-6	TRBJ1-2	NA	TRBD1	CASSAYRGESGYTF	TGTGCCAGCAGCGCGTACAGGGGAGAATCTGGCTACACCTTC
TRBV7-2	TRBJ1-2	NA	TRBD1	CASSLAQETGGYGYTF	TGTGCCAGCAGCTTAGCCCAAGAAACAGGGGGCTATGGCTACACCTTC
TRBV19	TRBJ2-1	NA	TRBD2	CASTSINQEAGGPNEQFF	TGTGCCAGTACCAGTATCAATCAGGAGGCGGGGGGGCCCAATGAGCAGTTCTTC
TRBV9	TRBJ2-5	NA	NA	CASSGDRQETQYF	TGTGCCAGCAGCGGTGACAGACAAGAGACCCAGTACTTC
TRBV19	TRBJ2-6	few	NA	CASSQTGANVLTF	TGTGCCAGTAGTCAGACTGGGGCCAACGTCCTGACTTTC
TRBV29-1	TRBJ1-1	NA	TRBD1	CSVDKQGIF	TGCAGCGTTGATAAACAGGGGATCTTT
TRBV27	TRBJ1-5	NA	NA	CASRPSRAFNQPQHF	TGTGCCAGCAGACCCTCTAGAGCATTCAATCAGCCCCAGCATTTT
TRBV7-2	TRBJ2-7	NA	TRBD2	CASSSPTSGYEQYF	TGTGCCAGCAGCTCCCCGACTAGCGGCTACGAGCAGTACTTC
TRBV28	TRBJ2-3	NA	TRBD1	CASSLDPGQGIADTQYF	TGTGCCAGCAGTTTAGATCCGGGACAGGGAATCGCAGATACGCAGTATTTT
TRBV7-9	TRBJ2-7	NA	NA	CASSQEAGRSYEQYF	TGTGCCAGCAGCCAGGAGGCTGGTAGGTCCTACGAGCAGTACTTC
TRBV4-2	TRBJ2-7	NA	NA	CASSQAGSPYEQYF	TGTGCCAGCAGCCAAGCGGGATCCCCCTACGAGCAGTACTTC
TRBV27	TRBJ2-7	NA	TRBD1	CASSLDRGTYEQYF	TGTGCCAGCAGTCTTGACAGGGGTACCTACGAGCAGTACTTC
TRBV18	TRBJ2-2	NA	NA	CASSPRRSDTGELFF	TGTGCCAGCTCACCACGCAGGTCGGACACCGGGGAGCTGTTTTTT
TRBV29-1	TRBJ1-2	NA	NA	CSVEDRGGRYGYTF	TGCAGCGTTGAAGATCGAGGGGGACGCTATGGCTACACCTTC
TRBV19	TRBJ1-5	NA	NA	CASSIVGAHQPQHF	TGTGCCAGTAGTATAGTAGGGGCGCATCAGCCCCAGCATTTT
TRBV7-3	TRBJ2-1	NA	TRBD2	CASSLGTSGNNEQFF	TGTGCCAGCAGCCTCGGGACTAGCGGGAACAATGAGCAGTTCTTC
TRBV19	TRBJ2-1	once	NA	CASSPGDYAYNEQFF	TGTGCCAGTAGTCCAGGGGACTACGCCTACAATGAGCAGTTCTTC
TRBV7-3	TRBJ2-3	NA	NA	CASSPTGGLSTDTQYF	TGTGCCAGCAGCCCCACCGGGGGACTGAGCACAGATACGCAGTATTTT
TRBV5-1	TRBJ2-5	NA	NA	CASASGWRETQYF	TGCGCCAGCGCCTCGGGGTGGCGCGAGACCCAGTACTTC
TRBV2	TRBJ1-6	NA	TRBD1	CASSEGSGGNSPLHF	TGTGCCAGCAGTGAAGGTTCAGGGGGGAATTCACCCCTCCACTTT
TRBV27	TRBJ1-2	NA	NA	CASSFSRGFGYTF	TGTGCCAGCAGTTTTTCCAGGGGCTTTGGCTACACCTTC
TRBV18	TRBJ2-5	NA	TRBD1	CASSPGQGGRETQYF	TGTGCCAGCTCACCCGGACAGGGAGGTCGGGAGACCCAGTACTTC
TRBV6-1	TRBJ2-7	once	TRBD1	CASSTTGGYEQYF	TGTGCCAGCAGTACCACAGGGGGGTACGAGCAGTACTTC
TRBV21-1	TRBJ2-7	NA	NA	CASSQRQGLHEQYF	TGTGCCAGCAGTCAAAGACAGGGCCTCCACGAGCAGTACTTC
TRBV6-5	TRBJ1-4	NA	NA	CASRTGQGTAEKLFF	TGTGCCAGCAGAACAGGGCAGGGTACGGCTGAAAAACTGTTTTTT
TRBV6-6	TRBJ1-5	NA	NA	CASTGQPNQPQHF	TGTGCCAGCACTGGACAGCCCAATCAGCCCCAGCATTTT
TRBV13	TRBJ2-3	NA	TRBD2	CASSSATTGTSVSDTQYF	TGTGCCAGCAGCTCCGCCACGACCGGGACTAGCGTGTCAGATACGCAGTATTTT
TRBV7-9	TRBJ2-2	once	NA	CASSSSRGPTGELFF	TGTGCCAGCAGCTCATCGCGCGGGCCCACCGGGGAGCTGTTTTTT
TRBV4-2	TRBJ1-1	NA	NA	CASSQVAGGWNTEAFF	TGTGCCAGCAGCCAAGTGGCGGGGGGTTGGAACACTGAAGCTTTCTTT
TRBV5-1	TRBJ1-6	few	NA	CASSLEGGSPLHF	TGCGCCAGCAGCTTGGAGGGAGGCTCACCCCTCCACTTT
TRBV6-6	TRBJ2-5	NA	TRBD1	CASSPRQGRETQYF	TGTGCCAGCAGCCCCAGACAGGGGAGAGAGACCCAGTACTTC
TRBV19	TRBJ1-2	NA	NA	CASNTGPDYGYTF	TGTGCCAGTAACACAGGCCCGGACTATGGCTACACCTTC
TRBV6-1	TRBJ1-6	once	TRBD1	CASSALTGFGSPLHF	TGTGCCAGCAGTGCCCTGACAGGGTTTGGTTCACCCCTCCACTTT
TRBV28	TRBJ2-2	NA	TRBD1	CASTQGDRVTGELFF	TGTGCCAGCACCCAGGGGGACAGGGTCACCGGGGAGCTGTTTTTT
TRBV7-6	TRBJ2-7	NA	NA	CASSTSTLGGYEQYF	TGTGCCAGCAGCACAAGTACCCTGGGGGGCTACGAGCAGTACTTC
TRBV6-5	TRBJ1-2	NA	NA	CASGEDYGYTF	TGTGCCAGTGGGGAGGACTATGGCTACACCTTC
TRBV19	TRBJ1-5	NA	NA	CASTPIASNQPQHF	TGTGCCAGTACCCCTATTGCAAGCAATCAGCCCCAGCATTTT